Following are 7 T cell receptor beta chains from one sample sequenced in a study of blood T cell repertoires in COVID-19. Data came from immunoSEQ multiplex PCR; TCRdb stores just in-frame clones and leaves some out. The profile covers about 33,000 clones, with around 90% appearing a single time and roughly a fifth taken by the ten largest. Sequenced material: peripheral blood. These receptors came from a man aged 60 to 75 with acute or convalescent COVID-19.

The chain employs TRBV5-4 and TRBJ1-1; D perhaps matches TRBD1 (6 bases). V lost 0 bases and J 4 bases, leaving 13 bases between the germline ends. Germline CDR1 reads SGHNT; CDR2 reads YYREEE (reference sequence). CDR3 size: 15 residues. CDR3 sequence reads: CASSLEGDRITEAFF. The CDR3 DNA sequence: TGTGCCAGCAGCTTGGAGGGCGACAGGATCACTGAAGCTTTCTTT.

The chain links TRBV4-3 to TRBJ1-1, with D uncertain. This CDR3 is 15 amino acids long. The germline V and J ends were trimmed by 1 base and 0 bases, with 9 bases remaining between them. Germline CDR1 LGHNA, CDR2 YSLEER. CDR3 in amino acids: CASSQALGVNTEAFF. In DNA form, the CDR3 reads TGCGCCAGCAGCCAAGCTCTCGGGGTGAACACTGAAGCTTTCTTT.

The CDR3 is CASSANSFPGNQPQHF. CDR3 DNA sequence: TGTGCCAGCAGTGCCAACTCTTTCCCGGGCAATCAGCCCCAGCATTTT. This chain links TRBV6-1 with TRBJ1-5; no clear D. The V gene's germline CDR1 is MNHNS and CDR2 SASEGT. Trimming took 4 bases from V and 2 from J, leaving 15 bases between them. This CDR3 spans 16 amino acids.

The chain carries TRBV10-3 and TRBJ1-2; TRBD1 matches 7 bases. V lost 4 bases to trimming and J lost 7 bases; unmatched junction nucleotides: 6. The germline V gene has CDR1 ENHRY and CDR2 SYGVKD. The length of the CDR3 is 13 residues. CDR3 DNA: TGTGCCATCAGTGTGGTTCAGGGGGTTGGCTACACCTTC. Protein product: CAISVVQGVGYTF.

V usage is TRBV28 and J usage is TRBJ2-3; 9 bases are a match to TRBD1. Germline-derived CDR1 and CDR2 are MDHEN and SYDVKM. J was trimmed by 4 bases and V by 9 bases; bases with no gene match: 14. CDR3 length: 16 amino acids. CDR3 nucleotides: TGTGCCAGTCCGCCCCCACCGGGACAGGGTGCAGATACGCAGTATTTT. This sequence encodes CASPPPPGQGADTQYF.

This chain connects TRBV4-3 to TRBJ1-5; a weak D match, TRBD1 (5 bases). V lost 2 bases and J 6 bases, leaving 17 bases between the germline ends. CDR3 length equals 16 residues. Germline CDR1 and CDR2: LGHNA and YSLEER. The CDR3 nucleotides are TGCGCCAGCAGCCAAAGGCAGGGCCAGGGCGGTCAGCCCCAGCATTTT. Protein sequence: CASSQRQGQGGQPQHF.

The chain recombines TRBV10-2 with TRBJ1-1; possibly TRBD1 for D (6 bases). Per the germline V gene, CDR1 is WSHSY and CDR2 is SAAADI. Trimming cost V 3 bases and J 6 bases, with 14 bases left between them. The CDR3 consists of 14 residues. The CDR3 DNA is TGCGCCAGCAGTGACTTAACAGGGATGGCTGAAGCTTTCTTT. It specifies CASSDLTGMAEAFF.